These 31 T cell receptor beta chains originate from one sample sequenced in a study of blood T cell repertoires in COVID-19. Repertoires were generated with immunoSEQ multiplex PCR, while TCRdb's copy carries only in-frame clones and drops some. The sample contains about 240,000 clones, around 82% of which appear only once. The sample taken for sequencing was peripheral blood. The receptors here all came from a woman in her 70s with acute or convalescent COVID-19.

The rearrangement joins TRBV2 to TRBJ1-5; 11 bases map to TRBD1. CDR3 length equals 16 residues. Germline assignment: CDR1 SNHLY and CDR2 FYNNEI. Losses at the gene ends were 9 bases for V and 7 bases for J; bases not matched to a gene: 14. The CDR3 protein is CASNRDRGLVGQPQHF. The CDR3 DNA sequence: TGTGCCAGTAACCGGGACAGGGGGTTGGTTGGACAGCCCCAGCATTTT.

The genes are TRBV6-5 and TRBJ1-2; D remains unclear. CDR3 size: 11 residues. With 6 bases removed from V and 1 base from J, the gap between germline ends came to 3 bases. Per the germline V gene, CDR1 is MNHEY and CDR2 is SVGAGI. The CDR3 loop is CASSVNYGYTF. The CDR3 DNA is TGTGCCAGCAGCGTTAACTATGGCTACACCTTC.

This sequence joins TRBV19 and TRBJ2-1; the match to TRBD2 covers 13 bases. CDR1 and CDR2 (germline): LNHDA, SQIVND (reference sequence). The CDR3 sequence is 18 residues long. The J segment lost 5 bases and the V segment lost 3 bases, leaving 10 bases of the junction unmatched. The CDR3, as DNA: TGTGCCAGTAGTATGACCGGACTAGCGGGGGTATCTCACAATGAGCAGTTCTTC. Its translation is CASSMTGLAGVSHNEQFF. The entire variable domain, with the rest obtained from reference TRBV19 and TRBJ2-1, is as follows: DGGITQSPKYLFRKEGQNVTLSCEQNLNHDAMYWYRQDPGQGLRLIYYSQIVNDFQKGDIAEGYSVSREKKESFPLTVTSAQKNPTAFYLCASSMTGLAGVSHNEQFFGPGTRLTVL.

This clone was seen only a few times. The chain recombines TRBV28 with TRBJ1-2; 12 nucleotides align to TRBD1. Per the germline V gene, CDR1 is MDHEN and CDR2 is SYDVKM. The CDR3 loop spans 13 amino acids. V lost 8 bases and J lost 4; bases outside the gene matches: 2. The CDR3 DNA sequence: TGTGCCAGCGGGGACAGGGGGCCCTATGGCTACACCTTC. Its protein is CASGDRGPYGYTF.

The CDR3 DNA is TGTGCCAGCAGTGAATCTCGGTATGGCTACACCTTC. Amino acids: CASSESRYGYTF. The rearrangement joins TRBV6-1 to TRBJ1-2; no clear D gene. The CDR3 runs 12 residues. Germline assignment: CDR1 MNHNS and CDR2 SASEGT. The ends were cut back, 2 bases at V and 5 bases at J, with 6 bases in the middle.

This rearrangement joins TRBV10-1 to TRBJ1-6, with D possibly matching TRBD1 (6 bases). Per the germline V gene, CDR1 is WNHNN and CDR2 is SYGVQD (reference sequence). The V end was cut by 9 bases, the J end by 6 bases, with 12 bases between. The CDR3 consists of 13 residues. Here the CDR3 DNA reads TGCGCCAGTAGAAGGGGGATTAATTCACCCCTCCACTTT. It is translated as CASRRGINSPLHF.

In DNA, the CDR3 is TGTGCCAGCAGCATAACAGGTCCTAGCACCGGGGAGCTGTTTTTT. As protein: CASSITGPSTGELFF. The V call is TRBV21-1, the J call TRBJ2-2; the table's TRBD1 call for D was not verified on the DNA. TRBV21-1 is flagged as a pseudogene. The CDR3 has 15 amino acids.

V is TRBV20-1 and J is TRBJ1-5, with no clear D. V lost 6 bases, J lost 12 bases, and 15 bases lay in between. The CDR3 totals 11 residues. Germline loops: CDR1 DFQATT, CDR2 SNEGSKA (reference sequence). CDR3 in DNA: TGCAGTGCCCCCTCCGCGGGGTACCAGCATTTT. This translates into CSAPSAGYQHF.

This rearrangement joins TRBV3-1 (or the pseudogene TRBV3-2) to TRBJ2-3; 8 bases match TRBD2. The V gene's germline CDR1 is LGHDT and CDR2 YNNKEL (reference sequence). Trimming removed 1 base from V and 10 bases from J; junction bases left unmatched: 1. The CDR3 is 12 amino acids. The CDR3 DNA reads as TGTGCCAGCAGCCAAGCGGGGGGGGCGCAGTATTTT. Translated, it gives CASSQAGGAQYF.

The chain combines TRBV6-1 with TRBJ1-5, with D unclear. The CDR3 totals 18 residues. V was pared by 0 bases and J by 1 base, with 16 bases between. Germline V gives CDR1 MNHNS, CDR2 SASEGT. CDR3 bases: TGTGCCAGCAGTGAAGCGCTAGGTACAACGAGGAGCAATCAGCCCCAGCATTTT. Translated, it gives CASSEALGTTRSNQPQHF.

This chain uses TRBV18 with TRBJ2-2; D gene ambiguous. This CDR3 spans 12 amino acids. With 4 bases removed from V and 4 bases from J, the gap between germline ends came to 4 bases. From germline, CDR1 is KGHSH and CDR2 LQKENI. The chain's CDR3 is CASSLLTGELFF. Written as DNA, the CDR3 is TGTGCCAGCTCACTTCTCACCGGGGAGCTGTTTTTT.

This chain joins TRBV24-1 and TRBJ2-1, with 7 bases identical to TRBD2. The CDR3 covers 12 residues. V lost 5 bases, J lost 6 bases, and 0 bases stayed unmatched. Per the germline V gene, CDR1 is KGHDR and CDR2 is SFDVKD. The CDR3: CATSGGGNEQFF. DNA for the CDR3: TGTGCCACCAGTGGGGGGGGCAATGAGCAGTTCTTC.

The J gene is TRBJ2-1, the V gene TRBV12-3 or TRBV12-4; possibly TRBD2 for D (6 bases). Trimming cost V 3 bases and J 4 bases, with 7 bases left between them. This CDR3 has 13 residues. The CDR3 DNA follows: TGTGCCAGCAGTTTTGGGACTTACAATGAGCAGTTCTTC. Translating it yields CASSFGTYNEQFF.

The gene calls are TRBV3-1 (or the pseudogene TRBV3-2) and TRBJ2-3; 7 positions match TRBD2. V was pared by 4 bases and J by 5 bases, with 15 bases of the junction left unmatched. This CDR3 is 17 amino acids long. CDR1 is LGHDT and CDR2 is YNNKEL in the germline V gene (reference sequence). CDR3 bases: TGTGCCAGCAGCCCCGCGTCGTCTGGCGGGGGAGGAGATACGCAGTATTTT. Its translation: CASSPASSGGGGDTQYF.

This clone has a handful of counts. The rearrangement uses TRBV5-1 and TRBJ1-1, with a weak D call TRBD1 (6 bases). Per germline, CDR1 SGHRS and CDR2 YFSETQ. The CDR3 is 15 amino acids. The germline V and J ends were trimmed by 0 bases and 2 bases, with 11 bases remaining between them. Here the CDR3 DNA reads TGCGCCAGCAGCTTGGATGGACAGCCCAACACTGAAGCTTTCTTT. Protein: CASSLDGQPNTEAFF.

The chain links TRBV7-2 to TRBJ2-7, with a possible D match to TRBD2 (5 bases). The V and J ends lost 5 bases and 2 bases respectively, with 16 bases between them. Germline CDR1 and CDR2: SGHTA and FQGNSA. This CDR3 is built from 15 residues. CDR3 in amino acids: CASSPYTGVTYEQYF. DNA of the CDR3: TGTGCCAGCAGCCCTTACACCGGGGTGACCTACGAGCAGTACTTC.

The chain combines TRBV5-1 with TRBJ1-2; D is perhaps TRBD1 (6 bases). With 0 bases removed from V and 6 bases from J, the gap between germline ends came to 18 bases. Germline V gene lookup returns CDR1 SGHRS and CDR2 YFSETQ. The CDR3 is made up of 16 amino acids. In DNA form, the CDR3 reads TGCGCCAGCAGCTTGGGGGTTCGACAGGCCAGGGATGGCTACACCTTC. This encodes CASSLGVRQARDGYTF.

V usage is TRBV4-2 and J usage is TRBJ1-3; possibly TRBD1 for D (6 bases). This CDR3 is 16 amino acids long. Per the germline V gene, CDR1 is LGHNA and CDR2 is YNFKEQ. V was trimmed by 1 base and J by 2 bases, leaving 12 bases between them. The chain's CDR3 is CASSQGRQETGNTIYF. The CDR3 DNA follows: TGTGCCAGCAGCCAAGGACGACAGGAAACTGGAAACACCATATATTTT.

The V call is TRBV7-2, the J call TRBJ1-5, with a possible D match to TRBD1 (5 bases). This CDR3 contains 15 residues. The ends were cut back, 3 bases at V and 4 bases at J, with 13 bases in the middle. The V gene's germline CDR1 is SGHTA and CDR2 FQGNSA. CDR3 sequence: CASSFQSGGNQPQHF. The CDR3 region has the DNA TGTGCCAGCAGCTTTCAAAGTGGGGGGAATCAGCCCCAGCATTTT.

The CDR3 DNA is TGTGCCATCAGTGAGGGGGACATTAACCTGGGGGCTGAAGCTTTCTTT. Amino acid sequence: CAISEGDINLGAEAFF. The rearrangement joins TRBV10-3 to TRBJ1-1; perhaps TRBD1 as D (6 bases). The V end lost 2 bases, the J end lost 6 bases, and 19 bases lay between the germline ends. Germline loops: CDR1 ENHRY, CDR2 SYGVKD. The CDR3 consists of 16 residues.

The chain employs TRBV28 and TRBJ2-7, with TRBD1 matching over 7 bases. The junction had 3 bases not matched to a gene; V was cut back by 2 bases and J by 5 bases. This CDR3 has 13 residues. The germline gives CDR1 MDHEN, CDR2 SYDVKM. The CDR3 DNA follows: TGTGCCAGCAGTTTAAACAGGGGCCACGAGCAGTACTTC. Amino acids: CASSLNRGHEQYF.

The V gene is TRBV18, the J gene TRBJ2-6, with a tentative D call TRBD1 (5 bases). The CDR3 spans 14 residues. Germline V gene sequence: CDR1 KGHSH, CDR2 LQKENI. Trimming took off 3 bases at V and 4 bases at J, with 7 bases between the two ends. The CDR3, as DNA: TGTGCCAGCTCACCGAGACAGGGGGCCAACGTCCTGACTTTC. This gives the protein CASSPRQGANVLTF.

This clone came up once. DNA for the CDR3: TGTGCCAGCAGCTTAGCTAAGGGAGTAAATGGCTACACCTTC. Protein: CASSLAKGVNGYTF. The chain recombines TRBV7-2 with TRBJ1-2, with D unresolved. Trimming shortened V by 0 bases and J by 6 bases, and 11 bases separated the two germline ends. This CDR3 has 14 amino acids. Germline V gives CDR1 SGHTA, CDR2 FQGNSA.

CDR3 sequence (DNA): TGCGCCAGCAGCCCTCGAGGGACCAGGGGATACAATGAGCAGTTCTTC. This translates into CASSPRGTRGYNEQFF. The chain joins TRBV4-3 to TRBJ2-1, with D maybe TRBD1 (6 bases). The CDR3 sequence is 16 residues long. Trimming took 4 bases from V and 4 from J, leaving 17 bases between them. Germline-derived CDR1 and CDR2 are LGHNA and YSLEER.

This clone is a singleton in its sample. As DNA, the CDR3 is TGTGCCAGCAGCACTCGACAGTCCACTTGGGGAAACACCATATATTTT. Amino acids: CASSTRQSTWGNTIYF. The rearrangement uses TRBV7-2 and TRBJ1-3; D might be TRBD1 (5 bases). The CDR3 consists of 16 residues. V was pared by 5 bases and J by 4 bases, with 18 bases between. Germline V CDR1 and CDR2: SGHTA, FQGNSA.

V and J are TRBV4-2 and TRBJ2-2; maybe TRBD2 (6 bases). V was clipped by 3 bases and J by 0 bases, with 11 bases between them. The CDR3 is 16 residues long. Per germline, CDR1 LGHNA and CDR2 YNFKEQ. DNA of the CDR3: TGTGCCAGCAGCCAGGCGGGGAGCGCGAACACCGGGGAGCTGTTTTTT. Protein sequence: CASSQAGSANTGELFF.

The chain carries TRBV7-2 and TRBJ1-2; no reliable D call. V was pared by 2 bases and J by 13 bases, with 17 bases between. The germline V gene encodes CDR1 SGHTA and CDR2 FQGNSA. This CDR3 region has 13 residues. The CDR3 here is CASSLFGEIRTTF. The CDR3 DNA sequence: TGTGCCAGCAGCTTATTTGGGGAGATCCGGACCACCTTC.

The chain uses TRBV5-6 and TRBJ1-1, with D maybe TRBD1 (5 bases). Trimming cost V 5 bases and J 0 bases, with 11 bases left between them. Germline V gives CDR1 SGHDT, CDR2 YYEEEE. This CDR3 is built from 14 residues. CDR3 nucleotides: TGTGCCAGCAGTCTTAGGGGTCTGAACACTGAAGCTTTCTTT. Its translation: CASSLRGLNTEAFF.

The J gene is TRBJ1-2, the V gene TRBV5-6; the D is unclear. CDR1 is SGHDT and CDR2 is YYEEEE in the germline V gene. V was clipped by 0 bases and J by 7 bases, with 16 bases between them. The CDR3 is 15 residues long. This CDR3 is CASSLGSAAMFGYTF. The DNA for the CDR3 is TGTGCCAGCAGCTTGGGGTCGGCGGCGATGTTTGGCTACACCTTC.

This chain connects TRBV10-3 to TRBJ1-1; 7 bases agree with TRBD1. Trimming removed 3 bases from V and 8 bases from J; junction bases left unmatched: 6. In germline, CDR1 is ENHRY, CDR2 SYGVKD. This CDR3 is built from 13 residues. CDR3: CAISDGQDREAFF. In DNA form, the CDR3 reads TGTGCCATCAGTGATGGACAGGATAGAGAAGCTTTCTTT.

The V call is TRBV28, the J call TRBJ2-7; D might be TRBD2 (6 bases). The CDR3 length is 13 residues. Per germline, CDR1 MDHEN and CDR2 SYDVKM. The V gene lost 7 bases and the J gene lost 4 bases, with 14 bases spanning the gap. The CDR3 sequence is CASTLGDSYEQYF. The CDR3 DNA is TGTGCCAGCACTCTGGGGGACTCTTACGAGCAGTACTTC.